These 22 T cell receptor beta chains share one sample of origin, sequenced in a study of blood T cells in healthy people across ages. Through a sample-barcoded 5' primer and a J-beta primer mix, a second PCR was run for roughly 7 to 11 cycles. TCRdb reanalysed the 5' RACE reads using MiXCR and keeps one entry per CDR3 protein. Seen here are about 280,000 distinct CDR3 sequences, 25% to 30% observed once, and the top ten hold over 25%. Sequencing was done on a sample of blood. These TCRs come from a woman in her 70s in good health.

This chain joins TRBV2 and TRBJ2-7, with TRBD2 identical over 8 bases. The CDR3 loop spans 13 amino acids. J was trimmed by 3 bases and V by 6 bases; bases with no gene match: 4. Looked up from germline, CDR1 is SNHLY and CDR2 is FYNNEI. CDR3 amino acids: CASRETSVYEQYF. The CDR3, as DNA: TGTGCCAGCAGAGAGACTAGCGTCTACGAGCAGTACTTC.

This clonotype is a singleton in its sample. V is TRBV2 and J is TRBJ2-5, with 7 bases aligning to TRBD1. This CDR3 comprises 13 residues. CDR1 and CDR2 (germline): SNHLY, FYNNEI. V was pared by 7 bases and J by 1 base, with 3 bases of the junction left unmatched. CDR3: CASMRGPQETQYF. The CDR3 DNA follows: TGTGCCAGCATGAGGGGGCCCCAAGAGACCCAGTACTTC.

The rearrangement uses TRBV2 and TRBJ2-4; D is unclear. CDR3 length: 14 amino acids. V was cut by 0 bases and J by 3 bases, with 6 bases left in between. Germline V gives CDR1 SNHLY, CDR2 FYNNEI. DNA of the CDR3: TGTGCCAGCAGTGAAGCGTCCGTCAAAAACATTCAGTACTTC. Translation: CASSEASVKNIQYF. The whole variable domain, remainder taken from reference TRBV2 and TRBJ2-4, is EPEVTQTPSHQVTQMGQEVILRCVPISNHLYFYWYRQILGQKVEFLVSFYNNEISEKSEIFDDQFSVERPDGSNFTLKIRSTKLEDSAMYFCASSEASVKNIQYFGAGTRLSVL.

This clonotype was seen more than once but under ten times. An end of the junction does not agree with germline; a read error may underlie this. The chain is built from TRBV11-2 and TRBJ2-7, with D perhaps being TRBD1 or TRBD2 (5 bases each). The germline gives CDR1 SGHAT, CDR2 FQNNGV. The CDR3 is made up of 15 amino acids. The CDR3 region has the DNA TGTGCCAGCAGCGAGCCCCGGGACCTAGATTACGGGCAGTACTTC. This gives the protein CASSEPRDLDYGQYF.

The V gene is TRBV29-1, the J gene TRBJ1-1; D perhaps matches TRBD1 (6 bases). The CDR3 consists of 13 residues. The germline V and J ends were trimmed by 7 bases and 0 bases, with 12 bases remaining between them. The germline V gene encodes CDR1 SQVTM and CDR2 ANQGSEA. The CDR3 loop reads CSAEDSLNTEAFF. CDR3 coding DNA: TGCAGCGCAGAGGACAGTTTGAACACTGAAGCTTTCTTT.

This clonotype was observed at least ten times. The genes are TRBV28 and TRBJ2-5; D unclear. Trimming pared 6 bases from V and 3 bases from J, leaving 5 bases between. Germline CDR1 reads MDHEN; CDR2 reads SYDVKM. This CDR3 contains 11 residues. The CDR3 nucleotides are TGTGCCAGCAGGTTAAAAGAGACCCAGTACTTC. Amino acid sequence: CASRLKETQYF.

V and J are TRBV2 and TRBJ2-7; weak D call: TRBD1 (6 bases). Germline CDR1 reads SNHLY; CDR2 reads FYNNEI. V was cut by 6 bases and J by 0 bases, with 15 bases left in between. The CDR3 is 15 amino acids. CDR3 residues: CASSQRLGGSYEQYF. CDR3 bases: TGTGCCAGCAGCCAAAGGTTAGGGGGCTCCTACGAGCAGTACTTC. The whole variable domain, remainder taken from reference TRBV2 and TRBJ2-7, is EPEVTQTPSHQVTQMGQEVILRCVPISNHLYFYWYRQILGQKVEFLVSFYNNEISEKSEIFDDQFSVERPDGSNFTLKIRSTKLEDSAMYFCASSQRLGGSYEQYFGPGTRLTVT.

The J gene is TRBJ1-1, the V gene TRBV9; a possible D gene is TRBD1 (5 bases). The germline gives CDR1 SGDLS, CDR2 YYNGEE. The CDR3 is 13 amino acids. V lost 8 bases to trimming and J lost 1 base, with 12 bases between them. The CDR3 spells CASSDGTNTEAFF. The CDR3 region has the DNA TGTGCCAGTAGTGACGGGACGAACACTGAAGCTTTCTTT.

The chain is built from TRBV12-3 or TRBV12-4 and TRBJ2-1, with 10 nucleotides matching TRBD2. V lost 9 bases and J lost 5; bases outside the gene matches: 10. The CDR3 sequence is 15 residues long. The CDR3 loop reads CASSPGTSVNNEQFF. In nucleotides, the CDR3 is TGTGCCAGTAGTCCCGGGACTAGCGTAAACAATGAGCAGTTCTTC.

The rearrangement joins TRBV12-3 or TRBV12-4 to TRBJ2-5, with TRBD1 matching over 10 bases. V lost 1 base to trimming and J lost 5 bases; unmatched junction nucleotides: 4. This CDR3 is built from 15 residues. The CDR3 loop is CASSLGRTGGETQYF. The CDR3 region has the DNA TGTGCCAGCAGTTTAGGGCGGACAGGGGGGGAGACCCAGTACTTC.

This chain connects TRBV11-2 to TRBJ2-1, with TRBD2 matching 7 bases. Germline trimming cut 5 bases from V and 0 bases from J; bases unmatched to any gene: 10. The germline V gene has CDR1 SGHAT and CDR2 FQNNGV. This CDR3 has 17 amino acids. CDR3 amino acids: CASSLTGRTSSYNEQFF. As DNA, the CDR3 is TGTGCCAGCAGCCTCACGGGCCGGACTAGCTCCTACAATGAGCAGTTCTTC.

The rearrangement links TRBV20-1 to TRBJ2-2; TRBD2 matches 7 bases. CDR3 length equals 15 residues. CDR1 and CDR2 from the germline V gene are DFQATT and SNEGSKA (reference sequence). The V and J ends lost 0 bases and 6 bases, in that order; junction bases with no gene match: 7. The CDR3 protein is CSARESGTNPGELFF. The CDR3 DNA follows: TGCAGTGCTAGAGAGAGCGGGACCAACCCCGGGGAGCTGTTTTTT.

This clonotype was detected a few times. The chain couples TRBV7-2 to TRBJ1-2; D uncertain. Germline V lookup: CDR1 SGHTA, CDR2 FQGNSA. The V end was cut by 4 bases, the J end by 8 bases, with 20 bases between. This CDR3 comprises 15 residues. CDR3 sequence: CASSSSGSYYEGYTF. Here the CDR3 DNA reads TGTGCCAGCAGCTCGTCAGGAAGCTACTATGAGGGCTACACCTTC.

This clonotype appeared a few times. The chain joins TRBV4-2 to TRBJ2-5; D is perhaps TRBD2 (6 bases). This CDR3 has 16 residues. Trimming removed 3 bases at V and 5 bases at J, with 19 bases between. Germline CDR1 reads LGHNA; CDR2 reads YNFKEQ. In DNA, the CDR3 is TGTGCCAGCAGCCAGATCGGCGGAGGGAGGAGGGAGACCCAGTACTTC. It codes for CASSQIGGGRRETQYF.

This clonotype was picked up a small number of times. This chain links TRBV9 with TRBJ2-2; D remains ambiguous. In germline, CDR1 is SGDLS, CDR2 YYNGEE. V lost 3 bases and J lost 0, with 18 bases in between. This CDR3 is built from 18 residues. For the CDR3, the DNA is TGTGCCAGCAGCGCAGAATTGGTGCACGGTACGAACACCGGGGAGCTGTTTTTT. Translating gives CASSAELVHGTNTGELFF.

This clonotype turned up a few times. This chain links TRBV3-1 with TRBJ2-4; TRBD2 matches 7 bases. Germline lookup yields CDR1 LGHDT and CDR2 YNNKEL (reference sequence). The CDR3 sequence is 14 residues long. Trimming cost V 4 bases and J 7 bases; bases outside gene matches: 7. As DNA, the CDR3 is TGTGCCAGCAGCCGGGGGGGGAGCAACAACATTCAGTACTTC. Residues: CASSRGGSNNIQYF.

The chain links TRBV7-9 to TRBJ2-1; TRBD2 matches 11 bases. CDR1 is SEHNR, CDR2 FQNEAQ, per germline (reference sequence). The CDR3 is 15 residues long. The trim removed 5 bases at V and 3 bases at J, leaving 3 bases unmatched. CDR3 region: CASSAGLAVYNEQFF. The DNA of the CDR3 is TGTGCCAGCAGCGCGGGACTAGCGGTCTACAATGAGCAGTTCTTC.

The chain is built from TRBV5-1 and TRBJ2-3; possible D gene TRBD2, 6 bases. The germline V and J ends were trimmed by 7 bases and 5 bases, with 20 bases remaining between them. Per the germline V gene, CDR1 is SGHRS and CDR2 is YFSETQ. The CDR3 length is 15 residues. The CDR3 region has the DNA TGCGCCAGCCTTTTTGGTAGCGGAAAGGGAGATACGCAGTATTTT. As protein: CASLFGSGKGDTQYF.

The rearrangement joins TRBV27 to TRBJ1-5, with 8 bases matching TRBD1. From germline, CDR1 is MNHEY and CDR2 SMNVEV (reference sequence). The J segment lost 1 base and the V segment lost 8 bases, leaving 4 bases of the junction unmatched. The CDR3 totals 14 residues. This CDR3 reads CASGQGWSNQPQHF. CDR3 in DNA: TGTGCCAGCGGACAGGGATGGAGCAATCAGCCCCAGCATTTT.

The genes are TRBV28 and TRBJ2-7, with 7 nucleotides matching TRBD2. CDR3 length: 16 residues. The germline CDR1 and CDR2 sequences are MDHEN and SYDVKM. Unmatched junction bases numbered 13, after V lost 6 bases and J lost 2 bases. CDR3 amino acids: CASRPTGAGNTYEQYF. As DNA, the CDR3 is TGTGCCAGCAGACCCACCGGAGCGGGAAATACCTACGAGCAGTACTTC.

This chain links TRBV12-3 or TRBV12-4 with TRBJ2-7; no clear D gene. V lost 7 bases and J 10 bases, leaving 14 bases between the germline ends. The CDR3 contains 11 residues. The CDR3 DNA reads as TGTGCCAGCACCTTTTCGGGTCTTCAGTACTTC. This translates into CASTFSGLQYF.

This clonotype was observed a handful of times. The chain combines TRBV5-1 with TRBJ1-6, with no clear D. CDR1 is SGHRS and CDR2 is YFSETQ in the germline V gene. Trimming removed 2 bases from V and 8 bases from J, with 17 bases in between. The length of the CDR3 is 16 residues. In nucleotides, the CDR3 is TGCGCCAGCAGCTTCCACGCTGTGGGATGGGATTCACCCCTCCACTTT. Translation gives CASSFHAVGWDSPLHF.